Each of the 9 T cell receptor beta chains below was sequenced from the same sample in a study of cytomegalovirus exposure and HLA in healthy donors. The protocol was immunoSEQ multiplex PCR, while the TCRdb copy is restricted to in-frame clones and leaves out a portion. The sample holds about 76,000 clones, around 95% seen once. The specimen sequenced was PBMCs. These receptors all come from a young woman in good health and CMV-seronegative.

The chain links TRBV2 to TRBJ1-5; D gene unclear. The germline V gene has CDR1 SNHLY and CDR2 FYNNEI. Deletions cut 7 bases from V and 7 bases from J, with 17 bases between. The CDR3 runs to 14 residues. The CDR3 nucleotides read TGTGCCAGCACCACCGAGAAACTCGGGCAGCCCCAGCATTTT. Translation: CASTTEKLGQPQHF.

CDR3 region: CASSFGHPSGNTIYF. The CDR3 DNA follows: TGTGCCAGCAGTTTTGGGCACCCCTCTGGAAACACCATATATTTT. This chain uses TRBV27 with TRBJ1-3; D not resolved. Germline-derived CDR1 and CDR2 are MNHEY and SMNVEV (reference sequence). V was pared by 3 bases and J by 0 bases, with 9 bases between. The CDR3 length is 15 residues.

The chain has TRBV6-1 and TRBJ1-1; no clear D gene. CDR3 length equals 12 residues. Trimming pared 2 bases from V and 5 bases from J, leaving 6 bases between. Germline CDR1 is MNHNS and CDR2 is SASEGT. The CDR3 loop is CASSEWRTEAFF. The CDR3 DNA follows: TGTGCCAGCAGTGAATGGAGGACTGAAGCTTTCTTT.

The J gene is TRBJ1-1, the V gene TRBV6-5, with D maybe TRBD1 (6 bases). This CDR3 has 15 amino acids. V gave up 4 bases and J gave up 2 bases, with 14 bases separating them. Germline V lookup: CDR1 MNHEY, CDR2 SVGAGI. This CDR3 reads CASSFSRRGNTEAFF. The CDR3 coding sequence is TGTGCCAGCAGTTTTTCGCGCAGGGGCAACACTGAAGCTTTCTTT.

This clone was seen once. The chain is built from TRBV10-3 and TRBJ1-3; no firm D call. The CDR3 is 15 amino acids. Between the trimmed V and J ends, which lost 7 bases and 0 bases, there was a span of 13 bases. Per the germline V gene, CDR1 is ENHRY and CDR2 is SYGVKD. CDR3 DNA: TGTGCCATCACCGCTGTTGGGAGCTCTGGAAACACCATATATTTT. It encodes CAITAVGSSGNTIYF.

The chain recombines TRBV9 with TRBJ1-6; no clear D gene. V was cut by 0 bases and J by 5 bases, with 12 bases left in between. The CDR3 sequence is 16 residues long. Germline assignment: CDR1 SGDLS and CDR2 YYNGEE. The CDR3 coding sequence is TGTGCCAGCAGCGTAGCTTCGGGGTTGAATAATTCACCCCTCCACTTT. Residues: CASSVASGLNNSPLHF.

The chain recombines TRBV28 with TRBJ1-1; D is ambiguous. The CDR3 has 12 amino acids. The germline V and J ends were trimmed by 3 bases and 1 base, with 3 bases remaining between them. The germline gives CDR1 MDHEN, CDR2 SYDVKM. CDR3 residues: CASSLRNTEAFF. CDR3 bases: TGTGCCAGCAGTTTGCGGAACACTGAAGCTTTCTTT.

This clone was recorded only once. This chain links TRBV7-8 with TRBJ2-3; weak D call: TRBD2 (6 bases). From germline, CDR1 is SGHVS and CDR2 FQNEAQ. The CDR3 runs to 14 residues. The germline V and J ends were trimmed by 7 bases and 3 bases, with 14 bases remaining between them. CDR3 DNA sequence: TGTGCCAGCATCCCAAGGAGGGGAACAGATACGCAGTATTTT. Encoded protein: CASIPRRGTDTQYF.

This clone occurred once. The chain uses TRBV18 and TRBJ1-1; TRBD1 is a possible D gene (5 bases). With 4 bases removed from V and 0 bases from J, the gap between germline ends came to 12 bases. The CDR3 consists of 15 residues. Germline lookup yields CDR1 KGHSH and CDR2 LQKENI. CDR3 region: CASSLAGQLNTEAFF. In DNA form, the CDR3 reads TGTGCCAGCTCACTTGCCGGACAACTGAACACTGAAGCTTTCTTT.